What follows describes a single TCR beta chain. The antigen is not known. J gave up 6 bases and V 6 bases, and 12 bases lay outside the gene matches. CDR1 and CDR2 (germline): SGHDT, YYEEEE. This CDR3 is 15 amino acids long. These data come from a study of T cell responses to AZD1222 COVID-19 vaccine. Notes on the study in general: Only a handful of AZD1222 recipients, six or seven in all, had baseline seropositivity.

Libraries were prepared by immunoSEQ multiplex PCR; TCRdb keeps only in-frame clonotypes and omits some of them. The sample includes 90,000 to 120,000 clones, nearly 95% of them seen just once. The sample in question was peripheral blood, obtained on day 0 of AZD1222 vaccination. J is TRBJ1-5 and V is TRBV5-6; 7 positions agree with TRBD1. The source is an adult in good health. CDR3 loop: CASIDGGTAGQPQHF. For the CDR3, the DNA is TGTGCCAGCATAGATGGAGGGACAGCGGGTCAGCCCCAGCATTTT. Together with reference TRBV5-6 and TRBJ1-5, the CDR3 gives the full variable domain: DAGVTQSPTHLIKTRGQQVTLRCSPKSGHDTVSWYQQALGQGPQFIFQYYEEEERQRGNFPDRFSGHQFPNYSSELNVNALLLGDSALYLCASIDGGTAGQPQHFGDGTRLSIL.